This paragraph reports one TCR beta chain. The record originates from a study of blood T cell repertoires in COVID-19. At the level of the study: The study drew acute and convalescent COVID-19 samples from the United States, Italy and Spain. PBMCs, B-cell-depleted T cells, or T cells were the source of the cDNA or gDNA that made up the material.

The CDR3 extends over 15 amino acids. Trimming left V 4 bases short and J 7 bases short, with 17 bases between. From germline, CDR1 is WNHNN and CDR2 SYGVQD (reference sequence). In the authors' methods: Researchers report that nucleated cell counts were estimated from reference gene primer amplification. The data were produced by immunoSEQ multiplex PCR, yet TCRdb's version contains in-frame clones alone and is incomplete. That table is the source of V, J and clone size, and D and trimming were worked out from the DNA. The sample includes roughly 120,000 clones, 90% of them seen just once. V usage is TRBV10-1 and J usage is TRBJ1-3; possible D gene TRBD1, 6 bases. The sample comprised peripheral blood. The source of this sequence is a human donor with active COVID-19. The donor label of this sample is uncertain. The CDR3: CASSGTTGLGNTIYF. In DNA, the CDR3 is TGCGCCAGCAGTGGTACCACAGGGCTCGGCAACACCATATATTTT.